This T cell receptor (beta chain) is from a study of blood T cells in healthy people across ages. Details on this clonotype: The antigen is unknown.

PCR was performed a second time for about 6 to 11 cycles using a sample-barcoded 5' primer and a J-beta primer mix. TCRdb itself ran the 5' RACE reads through MiXCR, one entry per CDR3 protein. This sample yields roughly 1,800,000 distinct CDR3 sequences, of which roughly 50% are seen a single time; less than 2.5% belongs to the top ten. This CDR3 is built from 12 residues. V dropped 8 bases and J dropped 10 bases, with 17 bases sitting between them. Germline V CDR1 and CDR2: MNHEY, SVGAGI. General study results and limits: With naive T cell percentage, TCR beta diversity showed a strong correlation.

Sequenced material: blood. This TCR was sampled from a woman aged 40 to 50 in good health. This chain uses TRBV6-5 with TRBJ1-1; D not certain. The CDR3 region has the DNA TGTGCCAGCGCTCCCTCCCCACGCTCAGCTTTCTTT. As protein: CASAPSPRSAFF.